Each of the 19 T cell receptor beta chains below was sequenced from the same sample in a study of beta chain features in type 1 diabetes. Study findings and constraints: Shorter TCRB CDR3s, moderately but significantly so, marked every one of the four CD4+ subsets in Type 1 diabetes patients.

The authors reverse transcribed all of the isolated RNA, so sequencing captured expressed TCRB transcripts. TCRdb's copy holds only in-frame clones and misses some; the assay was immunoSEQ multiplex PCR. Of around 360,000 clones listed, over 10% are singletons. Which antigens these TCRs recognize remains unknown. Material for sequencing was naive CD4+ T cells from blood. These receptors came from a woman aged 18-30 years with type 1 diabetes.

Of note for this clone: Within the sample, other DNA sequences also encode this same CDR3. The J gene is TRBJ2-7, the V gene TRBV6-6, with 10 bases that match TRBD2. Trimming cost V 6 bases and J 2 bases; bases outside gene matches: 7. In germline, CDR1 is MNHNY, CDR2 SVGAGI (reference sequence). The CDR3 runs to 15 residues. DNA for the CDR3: TGTGCCAGCAGCCCCGGGCTAGCGGGAGCCTACGAGCAGTACTTC. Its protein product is CASSPGLAGAYEQYF.

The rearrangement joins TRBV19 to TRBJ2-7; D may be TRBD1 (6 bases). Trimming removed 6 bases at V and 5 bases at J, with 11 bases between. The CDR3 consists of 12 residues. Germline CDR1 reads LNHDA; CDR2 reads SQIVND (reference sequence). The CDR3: CASSPDRNEQYF. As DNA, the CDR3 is TGTGCCAGTAGCCCTGACAGGAACGAGCAGTACTTC.

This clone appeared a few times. The CDR3 loop reads CASSSRQGYGYTF. CDR3 sequence (DNA): TGTGCCAGCAGTTCCCGACAGGGCTACGGCTACACCTTC. The rearrangement links TRBV28 to TRBJ1-2, with 7 bases fitting TRBD1. Germline-derived CDR1 and CDR2 are MDHEN and SYDVKM. The V gene end was trimmed by 4 bases and the J gene end by 8 bases; junction bases not matched to a gene: 7. This CDR3 is 13 amino acids long.

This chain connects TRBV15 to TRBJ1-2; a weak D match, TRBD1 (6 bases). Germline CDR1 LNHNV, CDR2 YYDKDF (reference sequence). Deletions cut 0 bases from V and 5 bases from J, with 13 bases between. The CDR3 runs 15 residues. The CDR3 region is CATSRDGGARYGYTF. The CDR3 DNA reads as TGTGCCACCAGCAGAGATGGGGGGGCTAGGTATGGCTACACCTTC. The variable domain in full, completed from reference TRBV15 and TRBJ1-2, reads DAMVIQNPRYQVTQFGKPVTLSCSQTLNHNVMYWYQQKSSQAPKLLFHYYDKDFNNEADTPDNFQSRRPNTSFCFLDIRSPGLGDTAMYLCATSRDGGARYGYTFGSGTRLTVV.

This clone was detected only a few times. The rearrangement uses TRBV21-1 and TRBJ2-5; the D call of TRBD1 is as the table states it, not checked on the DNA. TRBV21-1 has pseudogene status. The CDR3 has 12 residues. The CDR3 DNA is TGTGCCAGCAGTCTTTACAGGGTCTACCAGTACTTC. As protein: CASSLYRVYQYF.

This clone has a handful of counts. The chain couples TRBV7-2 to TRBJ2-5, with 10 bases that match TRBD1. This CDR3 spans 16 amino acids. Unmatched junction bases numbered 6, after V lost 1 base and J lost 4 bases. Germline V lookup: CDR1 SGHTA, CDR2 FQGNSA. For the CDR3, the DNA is TGTGCCAGCAGCTTAGTCGGGACAGGGGCAATAGAGACCCAGTACTTC. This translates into CASSLVGTGAIETQYF.

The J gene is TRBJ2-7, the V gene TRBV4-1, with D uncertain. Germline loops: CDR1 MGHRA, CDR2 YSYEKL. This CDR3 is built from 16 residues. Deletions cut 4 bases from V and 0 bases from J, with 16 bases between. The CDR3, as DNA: TGCGCCAGCAGCCCCTTCCCCGGCGGCCGCTCCTACGAGCAGTACTTC. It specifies CASSPFPGGRSYEQYF.

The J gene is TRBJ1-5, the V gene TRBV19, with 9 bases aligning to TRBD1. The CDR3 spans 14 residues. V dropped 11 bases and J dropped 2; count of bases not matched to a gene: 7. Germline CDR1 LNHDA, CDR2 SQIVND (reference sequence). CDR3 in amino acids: CASDRGTRNQPQHF. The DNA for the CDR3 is TGTGCCTCGGACAGGGGTACGCGCAATCAGCCCCAGCATTTT.

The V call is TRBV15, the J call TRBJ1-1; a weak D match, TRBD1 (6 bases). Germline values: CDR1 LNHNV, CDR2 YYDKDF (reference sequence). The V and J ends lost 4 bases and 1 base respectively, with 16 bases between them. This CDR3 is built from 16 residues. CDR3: CATSNLPRTANTEAFF. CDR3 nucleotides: TGTGCCACCAGCAATCTTCCTAGGACAGCGAACACTGAAGCTTTCTTT.

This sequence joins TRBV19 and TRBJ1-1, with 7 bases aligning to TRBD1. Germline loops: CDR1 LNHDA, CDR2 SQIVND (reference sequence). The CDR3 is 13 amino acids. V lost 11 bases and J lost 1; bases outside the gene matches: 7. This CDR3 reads CAPRGGRNTEAFF. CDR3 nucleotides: TGTGCCCCACGAGGGGGCAGGAACACTGAAGCTTTCTTT.

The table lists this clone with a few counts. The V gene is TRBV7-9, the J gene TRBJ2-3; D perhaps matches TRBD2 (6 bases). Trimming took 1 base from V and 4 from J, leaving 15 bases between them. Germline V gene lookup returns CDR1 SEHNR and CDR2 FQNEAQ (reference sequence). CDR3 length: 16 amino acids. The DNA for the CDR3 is TGTGCCAGCAGCTTAGGTTGGGTAGCGGTGGCAGATACGCAGTATTTT. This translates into CASSLGWVAVADTQYF. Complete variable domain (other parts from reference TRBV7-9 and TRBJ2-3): DTGVSQNPRHKITKRGQNVTFRCDPISEHNRLYWYRQTLGQGPEFLTYFQNEAQLEKSRLLSDRFSAERPKGSFSTLEIQRTEQGDSAMYLCASSLGWVAVADTQYFGPGTRLTVL.

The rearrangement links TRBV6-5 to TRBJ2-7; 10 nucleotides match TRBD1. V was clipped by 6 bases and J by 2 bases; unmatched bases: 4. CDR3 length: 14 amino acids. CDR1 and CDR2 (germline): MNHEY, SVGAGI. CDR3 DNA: TGTGCCAGCAGAACGGGACAGGGGACCTACGAGCAGTACTTC. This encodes CASRTGQGTYEQYF.

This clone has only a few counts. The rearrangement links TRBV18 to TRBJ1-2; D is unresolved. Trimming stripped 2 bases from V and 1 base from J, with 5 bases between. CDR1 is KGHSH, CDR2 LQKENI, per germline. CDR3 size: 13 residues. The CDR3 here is CASSPADNYGYTF. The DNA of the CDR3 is TGTGCCAGCTCACCAGCAGATAACTATGGCTACACCTTC.

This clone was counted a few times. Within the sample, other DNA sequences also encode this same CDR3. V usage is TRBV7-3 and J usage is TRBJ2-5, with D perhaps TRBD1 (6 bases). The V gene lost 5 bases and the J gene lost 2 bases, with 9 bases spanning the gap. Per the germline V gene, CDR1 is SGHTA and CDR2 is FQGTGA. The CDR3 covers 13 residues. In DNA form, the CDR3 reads TGTGCCAGCAGCCCCGGACAGCAAGAGACCCAGTACTTC. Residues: CASSPGQQETQYF. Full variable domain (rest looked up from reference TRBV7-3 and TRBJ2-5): GAGVSQTPSNKVTEKGKYVELRCDPISGHTALYWYRQSLGQGPEFLIYFQGTGAADDSGLPNDRFFAVRPEGSVSTLKIQRTERGDSAVYLCASSPGQQETQYFGPGTRLLVL.

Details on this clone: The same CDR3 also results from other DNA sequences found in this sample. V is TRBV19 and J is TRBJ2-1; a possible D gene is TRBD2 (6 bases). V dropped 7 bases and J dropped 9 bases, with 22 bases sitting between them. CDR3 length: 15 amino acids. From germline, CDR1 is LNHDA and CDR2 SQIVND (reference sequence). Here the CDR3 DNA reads TGTGCCAGTACTGGTCGGCTCGGAGGGGTTAGTGAGCAGTTCTTC. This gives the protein CASTGRLGGVSEQFF.

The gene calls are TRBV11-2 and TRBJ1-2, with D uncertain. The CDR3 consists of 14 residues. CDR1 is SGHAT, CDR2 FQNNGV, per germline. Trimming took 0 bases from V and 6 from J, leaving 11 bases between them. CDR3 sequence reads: CASSLDRGGNGYTF. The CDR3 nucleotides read TGTGCCAGCAGCTTAGATCGGGGAGGGAATGGCTACACCTTC.

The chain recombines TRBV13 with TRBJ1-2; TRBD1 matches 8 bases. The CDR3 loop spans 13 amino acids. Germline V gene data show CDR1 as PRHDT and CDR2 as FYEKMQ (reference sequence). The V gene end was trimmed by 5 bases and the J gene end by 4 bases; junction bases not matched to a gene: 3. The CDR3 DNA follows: TGTGCCAGCAGCAGACAGGGGAGCTATGGCTACACCTTC. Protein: CASSRQGSYGYTF. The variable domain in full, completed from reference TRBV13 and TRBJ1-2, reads AAGVIQSPRHLIKEKRETATLKCYPIPRHDTVYWYQQGPGQDPQFLISFYEKMQSDKGSIPDRFSAQQFSDYHSELNMSSLELGDSALYFCASSRQGSYGYTFGSGTRLTVV.

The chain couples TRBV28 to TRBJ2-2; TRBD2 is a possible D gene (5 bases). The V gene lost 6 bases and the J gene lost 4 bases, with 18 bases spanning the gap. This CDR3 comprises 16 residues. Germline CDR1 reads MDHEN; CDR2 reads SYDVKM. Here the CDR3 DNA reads TGTGCCAGCAGCCCGACGGCCCAACGGGGCACCGGGGAGCTGTTTTTT. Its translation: CASSPTAQRGTGELFF. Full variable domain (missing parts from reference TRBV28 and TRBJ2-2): DVKVTQSSRYLVKRTGEKVFLECVQDMDHENMFWYRQDPGLGLRLIYFSYDVKMKEKGDIPEGYSVSREKKERFSLILESASTNQTSMYLCASSPTAQRGTGELFFGEGSRLTVL.

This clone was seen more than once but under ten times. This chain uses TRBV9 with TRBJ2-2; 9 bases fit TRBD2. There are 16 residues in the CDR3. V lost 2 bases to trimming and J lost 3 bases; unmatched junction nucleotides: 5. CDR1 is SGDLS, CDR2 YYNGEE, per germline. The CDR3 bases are TGTGCCAGCAGCGTCGGCGGGAGGGGGGACACCGGGGAGCTGTTTTTT. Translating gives CASSVGGRGDTGELFF.